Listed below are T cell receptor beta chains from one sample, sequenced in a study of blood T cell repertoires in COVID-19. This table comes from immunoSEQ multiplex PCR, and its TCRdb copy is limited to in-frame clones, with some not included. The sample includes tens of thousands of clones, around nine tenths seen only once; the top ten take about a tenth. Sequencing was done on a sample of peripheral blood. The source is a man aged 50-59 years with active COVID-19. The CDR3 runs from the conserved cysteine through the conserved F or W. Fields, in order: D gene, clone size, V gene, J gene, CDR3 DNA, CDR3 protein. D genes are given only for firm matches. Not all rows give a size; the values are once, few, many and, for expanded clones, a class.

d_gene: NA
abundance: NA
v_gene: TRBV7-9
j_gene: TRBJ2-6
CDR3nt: TGTGCCACGTCCCCAGTGAGGGGGGGGGCCAACGTCCTGACTTTC
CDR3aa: CATSPVRGGANVLTF

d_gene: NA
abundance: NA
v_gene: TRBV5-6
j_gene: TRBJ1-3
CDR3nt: TGTGCCAGCAGCTTGGTTCTCTCTGGAAACACCATATATTTT
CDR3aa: CASSLVLSGNTIYF

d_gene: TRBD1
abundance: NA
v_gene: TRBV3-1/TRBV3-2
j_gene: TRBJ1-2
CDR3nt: TGTGCCAGCAGCCCGGGACAGGGTAATGGCTACACCTTC
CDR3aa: CASSPGQGNGYTF

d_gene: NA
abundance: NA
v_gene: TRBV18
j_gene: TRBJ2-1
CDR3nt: TGTGCCAGCTCACCACCGGAGGGGGCGTACAATGAGCAGTTCTTC
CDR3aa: CASSPPEGAYNEQFF

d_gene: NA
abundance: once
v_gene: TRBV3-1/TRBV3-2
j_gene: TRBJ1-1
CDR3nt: TGTGCCAGCAGCCAAGACAGGGGAAAAGCTTTCTTT
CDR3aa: CASSQDRGKAFF

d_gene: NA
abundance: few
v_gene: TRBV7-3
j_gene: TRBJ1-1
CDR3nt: TGTGCCAGCAGCTTAAACCCGGGAGGGGGCACTGAAGCTTTCTTT
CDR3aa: CASSLNPGGGTEAFF

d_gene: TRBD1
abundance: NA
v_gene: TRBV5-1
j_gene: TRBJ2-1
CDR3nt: TGCGCCAGCAGCAGGGGACAGGGAGTCGATGAGCAGTTCTTC
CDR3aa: CASSRGQGVDEQFF

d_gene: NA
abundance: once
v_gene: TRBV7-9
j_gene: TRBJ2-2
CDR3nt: TGTGCCAGCAGCTTAGTCTCGAACACCGGGGAGCTGTTTTTT
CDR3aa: CASSLVSNTGELFF

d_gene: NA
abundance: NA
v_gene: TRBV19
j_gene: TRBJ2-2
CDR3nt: TGTGCCAGTAGTGCCCCCGACACGCAGAACACCGGGGAGCTGTTTTTT
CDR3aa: CASSAPDTQNTGELFF

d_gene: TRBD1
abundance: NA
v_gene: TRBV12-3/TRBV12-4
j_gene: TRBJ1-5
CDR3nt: TGTGCCAGCGGACCGGGACAGGATCAGCCCCAGCATTTT
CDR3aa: CASGPGQDQPQHF

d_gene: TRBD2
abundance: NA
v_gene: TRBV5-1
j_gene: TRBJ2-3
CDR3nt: TGCGCCAGCAGCTCCGGACTAGCGGGGGGTGGTACAGATACGCAGTATTTT
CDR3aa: CASSSGLAGGGTDTQYF

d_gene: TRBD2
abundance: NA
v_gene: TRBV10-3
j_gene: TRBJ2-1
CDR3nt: TGTGCCATCAGTGGGAGGGCGGGGGGCAAGAGCTCCTACAATGAGCAGTTCTTC
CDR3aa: CAISGRAGGKSSYNEQFF

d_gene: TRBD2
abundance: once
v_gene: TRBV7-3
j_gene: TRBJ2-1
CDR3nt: TGTGCCAGCAGCCCGGGTAGCGGGGGGGACGGTGAGCAGTTCTTC
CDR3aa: CASSPGSGGDGEQFF

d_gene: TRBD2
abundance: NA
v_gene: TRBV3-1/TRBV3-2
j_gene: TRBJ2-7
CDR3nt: TGTGCCAGCAGCCTTATGGGACTGGCGGGGGGCGTGTACGAGCAGTACTTC
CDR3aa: CASSLMGLAGGVYEQYF

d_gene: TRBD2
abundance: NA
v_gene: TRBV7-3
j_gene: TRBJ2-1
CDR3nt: TGTGCCAGCAGCCCACAACCGACTAGCGGGGCATACAATGAGCAGTTCTTC
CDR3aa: CASSPQPTSGAYNEQFF

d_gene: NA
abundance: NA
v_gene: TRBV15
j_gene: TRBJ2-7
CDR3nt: TGTGCCACCAGCAGAGAAGTGCGAGTAGGGGGCGAGCAGTACTTC
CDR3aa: CATSREVRVGGEQYF

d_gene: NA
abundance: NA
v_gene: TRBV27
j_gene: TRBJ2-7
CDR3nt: TGTGCCAGCAGTTTGGGGGCTAGCGGCCCCTACGAGCAGTACTTC
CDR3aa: CASSLGASGPYEQYF

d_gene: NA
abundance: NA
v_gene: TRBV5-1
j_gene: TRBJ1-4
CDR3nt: TGCGCCAGCAGCTTGGACGGGTCTCCGAATGAAAAACTGTTTTTT
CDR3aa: CASSLDGSPNEKLFF

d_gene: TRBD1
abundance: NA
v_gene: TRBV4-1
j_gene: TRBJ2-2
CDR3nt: TGCGCCAGCAGCCAGGGGACAGGGCGGAACACCGGGGAGCTGTTTTTT
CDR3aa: CASSQGTGRNTGELFF

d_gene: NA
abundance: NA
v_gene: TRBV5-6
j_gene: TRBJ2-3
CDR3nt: TGTGCCAGCAGCTTATCACCCAAGGGGACAGATACGCAGTATTTT
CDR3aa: CASSLSPKGTDTQYF

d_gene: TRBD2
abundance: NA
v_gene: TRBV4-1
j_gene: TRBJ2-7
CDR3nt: TGCGCCAGCAGCCAAGATATCAGACTAGCTTACGAGCAGTACTTC
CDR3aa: CASSQDIRLAYEQYF

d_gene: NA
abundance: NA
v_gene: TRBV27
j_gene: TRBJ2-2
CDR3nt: TGTGCCAGCAGCCTCGTGGGGGGCACCGGGGAGCTGTTTTTT
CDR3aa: CASSLVGGTGELFF

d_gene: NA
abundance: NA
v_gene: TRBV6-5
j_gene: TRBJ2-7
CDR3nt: TGTGCCAGCAGAGCGGACGGGACCTACGAGCAGTACTTC
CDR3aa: CASRADGTYEQYF

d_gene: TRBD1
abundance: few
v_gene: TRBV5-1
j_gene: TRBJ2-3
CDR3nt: TGCGCCAGCAGCTTGGTAGGGGGCCGAGATACGCAGTATTTT
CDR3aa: CASSLVGGRDTQYF

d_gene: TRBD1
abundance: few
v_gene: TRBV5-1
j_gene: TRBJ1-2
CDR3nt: TGCGCCAGCAGCTCGAGGGGGCGCTCGGCTAACTATGGCTACACCTTC
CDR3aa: CASSSRGRSANYGYTF

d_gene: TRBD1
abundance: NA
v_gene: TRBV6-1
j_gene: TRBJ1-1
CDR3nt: TGTGCCAGCAGTGGAGGACAGGGGGCGGGGCGGACTGAAGCTTTCTTT
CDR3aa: CASSGGQGAGRTEAFF

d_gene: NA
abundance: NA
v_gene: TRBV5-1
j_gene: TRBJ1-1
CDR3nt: TGCGCCAGCAGCTTGGCGGGGAACACTGAAGCTTTCTTT
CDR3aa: CASSLAGNTEAFF

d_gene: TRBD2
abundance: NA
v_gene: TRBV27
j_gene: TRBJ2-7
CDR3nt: TGTGCCAGCAATGAGGTAGCGGGGGGGCGTTACGAGCAGTACTTC
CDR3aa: CASNEVAGGRYEQYF

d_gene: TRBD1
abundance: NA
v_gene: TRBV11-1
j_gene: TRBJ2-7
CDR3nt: TGTGCCAGCAGCATTCTAACAGGGGCGGGCTACGAGCAGTACTTC
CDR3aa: CASSILTGAGYEQYF

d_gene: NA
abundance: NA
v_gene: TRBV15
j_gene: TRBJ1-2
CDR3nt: TGTGCCACCAGCAGAGGGACAGATTGGGGCTACACCTTC
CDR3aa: CATSRGTDWGYTF

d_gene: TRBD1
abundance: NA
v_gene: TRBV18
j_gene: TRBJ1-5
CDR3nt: TGTGCCAGCTCACTTCGCGACAGGGCGGGTCAGCCCCAGCATTTT
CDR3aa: CASSLRDRAGQPQHF

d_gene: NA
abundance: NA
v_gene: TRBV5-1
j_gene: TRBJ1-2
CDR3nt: TGCGCCAGCAGTACAGCTGCTAACTATGGCTACACCTTC
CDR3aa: CASSTAANYGYTF

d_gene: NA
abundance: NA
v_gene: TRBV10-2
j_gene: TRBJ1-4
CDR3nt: TGCGCCAGCAGTTACAGCTCCGCTAATGAAAAACTGTTTTTT
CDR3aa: CASSYSSANEKLFF

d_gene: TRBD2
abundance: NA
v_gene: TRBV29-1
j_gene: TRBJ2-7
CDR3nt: TGCAGCGTGGAACTAGCGGGGGACTACGAGCAGTACTTC
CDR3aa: CSVELAGDYEQYF

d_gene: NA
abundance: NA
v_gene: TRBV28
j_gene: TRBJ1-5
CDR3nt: TGTGCCAGCAGTTTCGAGCCTCAGCCCCAGCATTTT
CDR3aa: CASSFEPQPQHF

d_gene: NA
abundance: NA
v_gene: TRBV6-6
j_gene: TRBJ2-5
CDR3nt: TGTGCCAGCAGTTTTCCAGGGAAAGAGACCCAGTACTTC
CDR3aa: CASSFPGKETQYF

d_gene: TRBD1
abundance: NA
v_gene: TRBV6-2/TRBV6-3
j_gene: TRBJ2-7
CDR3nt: TGTGCCAGCAGTCCCGGGACAGATTCCTACGAGCAGTACTTC
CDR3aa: CASSPGTDSYEQYF

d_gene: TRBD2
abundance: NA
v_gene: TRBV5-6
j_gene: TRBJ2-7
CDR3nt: TGTGCCAGCAGCTTAGGCGCGGGGGGTACCTACGAGCAGTACTTC
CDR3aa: CASSLGAGGTYEQYF

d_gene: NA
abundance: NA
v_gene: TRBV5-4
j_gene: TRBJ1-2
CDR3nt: TGTGCCAGCAGCTCGTATTTTACAAACAACTATGGCTACACCTTC
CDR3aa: CASSSYFTNNYGYTF

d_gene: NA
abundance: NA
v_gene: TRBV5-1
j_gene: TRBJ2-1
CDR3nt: TGCGCCAGCAGTCGGGACAATGAGCAGTTCTTC
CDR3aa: CASSRDNEQFF

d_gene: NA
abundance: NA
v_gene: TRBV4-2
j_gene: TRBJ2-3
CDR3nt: TGTGCCAGCAGCCGGGGGGGCAGCACAGATACGCAGTATTTT
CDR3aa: CASSRGGSTDTQYF

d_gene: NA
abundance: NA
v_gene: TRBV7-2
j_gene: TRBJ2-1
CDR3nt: TGTGCCAGCAGCTTAAGCGGGCATGAGCAGTTCTTC
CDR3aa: CASSLSGHEQFF

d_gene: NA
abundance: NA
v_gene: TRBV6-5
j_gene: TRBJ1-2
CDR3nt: TGTGCCAGCAGTTCGACTGGGGGCTACACCTTC
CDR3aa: CASSSTGGYTF

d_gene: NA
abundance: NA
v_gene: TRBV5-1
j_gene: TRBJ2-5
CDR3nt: TGCGCCAGCAGCTCTGGAGGGGGGGGAGAGACCCAGTACTTC
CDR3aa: CASSSGGGGETQYF

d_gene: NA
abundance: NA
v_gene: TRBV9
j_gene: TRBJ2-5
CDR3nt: TGTGCCAGCAGCCCCGACAGGTCCGGGTTGTTAGAGACCCAGTACTTC
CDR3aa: CASSPDRSGLLETQYF

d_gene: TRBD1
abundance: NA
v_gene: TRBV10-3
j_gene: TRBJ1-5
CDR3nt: TGTGCCATCAGTGAGTCGGGGGGACAGGGAGAAGGTCAGCCCCAGCATTTT
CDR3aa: CAISESGGQGEGQPQHF

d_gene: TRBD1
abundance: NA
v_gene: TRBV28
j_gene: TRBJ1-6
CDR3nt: TGTGCCAGCAGTGTCAGGACAGGGAGGAATTCACCCCTCCACTTT
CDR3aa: CASSVRTGRNSPLHF

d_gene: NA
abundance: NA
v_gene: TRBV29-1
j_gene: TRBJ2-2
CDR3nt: TGCAGCGTTGAAGATTCTGGCCAGTACACCGGGGAGCTGTTTTTT
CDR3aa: CSVEDSGQYTGELFF

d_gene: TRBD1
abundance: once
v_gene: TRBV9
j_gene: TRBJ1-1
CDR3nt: TGTGCCAGCAGCGCCAGGGGGGACCAGATGAACACTGAAGCTTTCTTT
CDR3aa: CASSARGDQMNTEAFF

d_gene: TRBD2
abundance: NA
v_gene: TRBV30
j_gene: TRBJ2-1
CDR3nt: TGTGCCTGGAGTCCCACTAGCGATCCTTACAATGAGCAGTTCTTC
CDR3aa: CAWSPTSDPYNEQFF

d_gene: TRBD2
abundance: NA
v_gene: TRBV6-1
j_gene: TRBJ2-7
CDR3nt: TGTGCCAGCAGTGAGACTAGCGGTTCCTACGAGCAGTACTTC
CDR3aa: CASSETSGSYEQYF

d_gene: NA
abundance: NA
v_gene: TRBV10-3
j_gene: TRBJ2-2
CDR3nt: TGTGCCATCAGTGAGTCGAAAGGGGCAGACACCGGGGAGCTGTTTTTT
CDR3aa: CAISESKGADTGELFF

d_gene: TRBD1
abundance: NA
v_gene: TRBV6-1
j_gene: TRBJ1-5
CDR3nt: TGTGCCAGCAGTGAGACAGGGACCAGGAATCAGCCCCAGCATTTT
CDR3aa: CASSETGTRNQPQHF

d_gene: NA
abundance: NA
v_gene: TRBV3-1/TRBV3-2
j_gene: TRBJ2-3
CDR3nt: TGTGCCAGCAGCTCGTCCCTCCCACGGGGGGCCGGGCGGGATACGCAGTATTTT
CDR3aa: CASSSSLPRGAGRDTQYF

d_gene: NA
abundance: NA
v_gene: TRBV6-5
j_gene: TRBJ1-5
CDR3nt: TGTGCCAGCAGTATACAGGGACGCGATCAGCCCCAGCATTTT
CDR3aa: CASSIQGRDQPQHF

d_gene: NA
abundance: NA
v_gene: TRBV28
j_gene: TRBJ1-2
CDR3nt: TGTGCCAGCAGTTTCGGGAGGGATGGCTACACCTTC
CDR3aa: CASSFGRDGYTF

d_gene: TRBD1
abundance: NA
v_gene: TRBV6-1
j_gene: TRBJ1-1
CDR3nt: TGTGCCAGCAGTGAGACAGGGGAGGACACTGAAGCTTTCTTT
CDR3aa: CASSETGEDTEAFF

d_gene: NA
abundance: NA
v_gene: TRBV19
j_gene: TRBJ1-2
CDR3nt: TGTGCCAGTAGACCTCAATGGACAAATAACTATGGCTACACCTTC
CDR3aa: CASRPQWTNNYGYTF

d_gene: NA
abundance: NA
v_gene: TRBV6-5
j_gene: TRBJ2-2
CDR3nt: TGTGCCAGCAAAGGGCAGGGATACACCGGGGAGCTGTTTTTT
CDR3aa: CASKGQGYTGELFF

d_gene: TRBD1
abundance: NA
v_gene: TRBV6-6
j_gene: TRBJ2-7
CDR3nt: TGTGCCAGCAGGAACCGGGACAGGGGGGGCAACGAGCAGTACTTC
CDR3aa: CASRNRDRGGNEQYF